These 28 T cell receptor beta chains originate from one sample sequenced in a study of CD8 T cells in ankylosing spondylitis. From the 5' RACE reads, TCRdb called clonotypes with MiXCR, one entry per CDR3 protein. The table has approximately 150,000 distinct CDR3 sequences, roughly 44% seen once. Sequenced material: synovial fluid, either unsorted or a sorted T cell fraction (not recorded which). All receptors come from a male donor with ankylosing spondylitis.

The chain joins TRBV7-8 to TRBJ1-5; D unclear. The CDR3 is made up of 18 amino acids. The V and J ends lost 1 base and 0 bases respectively, with 16 bases between them. Germline loops: CDR1 SGHVS, CDR2 FQNEAQ. The CDR3, as DNA: TGTGCCAGCAGCTTAGTCGGTTGGTCGGTCTATAGCAATCAGCCCCAGCATTTT. Translated: CASSLVGWSVYSNQPQHF.

This clonotype was detected only a few times. The chain recombines TRBV28 with TRBJ2-1; 7 bases match TRBD2. V was pared by 5 bases and J by 8 bases, with 15 bases of the junction left unmatched. This CDR3 spans 16 amino acids. Germline CDR1 and CDR2: MDHEN and SYDVKM. CDR3 sequence reads: CASSAPLRGSFYEQFF. The CDR3 bases are TGTGCCAGCAGTGCGCCTCTACGCGGGAGCTTCTATGAGCAGTTCTTC.

This chain joins TRBV12-3 or TRBV12-4 and TRBJ2-1; possibly TRBD2 for D (6 bases). CDR3 length: 15 residues. Trimming shortened V by 6 bases and J by 4 bases, and 16 bases separated the two germline ends. CDR3 residues: CASRYIYREYNEQFF. The CDR3 DNA sequence: TGTGCCAGCAGATATATCTACCGGGAGTACAATGAGCAGTTCTTC.

The V gene is TRBV7-9, the J gene TRBJ2-5, with D possibly TRBD2 on 5 matching bases. CDR3 length: 16 residues. CDR1 and CDR2 from the germline V gene are SEHNR and FQNEAQ (reference sequence). Trimming cost V 5 bases and J 0 bases, with 16 bases left between them. The CDR3 sequence is CASSRRAGQYQETQYF. The CDR3 DNA reads TGTGCCAGCAGCCGAAGGGCGGGCCAGTACCAAGAGACCCAGTACTTC.

The chain carries TRBV5-6 and TRBJ1-1; D gene uncertain. CDR3 length: 13 residues. With 0 bases removed from V and 4 bases from J, the gap between germline ends came to 7 bases. Germline loops: CDR1 SGHDT, CDR2 YYEEEE. The CDR3 region has the DNA TGTGCCAGCAGCTTGGCGAGAATCACTGAAGCTTTCTTT. It codes for CASSLARITEAFF.

V is TRBV12-3 or TRBV12-4 and J is TRBJ1-2; D not resolved. The CDR3 is 14 residues long. Trimming cost V 3 bases and J 6 bases, with 14 bases left between them. CDR3 nucleotides: TGTGCCAGCAGTTTCTTCGGACTTAGTCATGGCTACACCTTC. Protein: CASSFFGLSHGYTF.

The chain recombines TRBV12-3 or TRBV12-4 with TRBJ1-1; a possible D gene is TRBD1 (5 bases). This CDR3 has 14 residues. V was trimmed by 3 bases and J by 9 bases, leaving 17 bases between them. The CDR3, as DNA: TGTGCCAGCAGTTTTTTCCAGGGAGGGGCTAAAGCTTTCTTT. Encoded protein: CASSFFQGGAKAFF.

In this sample, this clonotype turned up many times. This rearrangement joins TRBV27 to TRBJ2-1, with D perhaps TRBD1 (5 bases). The germline V gene has CDR1 MNHEY and CDR2 SMNVEV (reference sequence). V shed 3 bases and J shed 7 bases, with 13 bases lying between them. The CDR3 totals 14 residues. The CDR3 loop is CASSFLGPRNEQFF. The CDR3 nucleotides are TGTGCCAGCAGTTTTTTGGGGCCCAGGAATGAGCAGTTCTTC.

This clonotype was observed a few times. The chain carries TRBV5-1 and TRBJ2-1, with 7 bases fitting TRBD2. The CDR3 runs 14 residues. V dropped 7 bases and J dropped 1; count of bases not matched to a gene: 5. The germline V gene encodes CDR1 SGHRS and CDR2 YFSETQ. The CDR3 here is CASAGVPSYNEQFF. CDR3 sequence (DNA): TGCGCCAGCGCGGGAGTCCCGTCCTACAATGAGCAGTTCTTC.

The rearrangement uses TRBV12-3 or TRBV12-4 and TRBJ2-7, with D tentatively TRBD1 or TRBD2 (5 bases each). This CDR3 is 15 amino acids long. V was trimmed by 4 bases and J by 2 bases, leaving 15 bases between them. CDR3 DNA sequence: TGTGCCAGCAGTTCCCCGAGGGCAGGGCCCTACGAGCAGTACTTC. This translates into CASSSPRAGPYEQYF.

This clonotype occurred many times. The chain links TRBV5-5 to TRBJ2-1; a possible D gene is TRBD2 (6 bases). CDR1 is SGHKS, CDR2 YYEKEE, per germline (reference sequence). The CDR3 sequence is 13 residues long. Trimming took 5 bases from V and 10 from J, leaving 16 bases between them. The CDR3, as DNA: TGTGCCAGCAGAGGTGGCGGGACCGGAGAGCAGTTCTTC. Protein sequence: CASRGGGTGEQFF.

Many counts were recorded for this clonotype. The gene calls are TRBV5-1 and TRBJ2-7, with 9 positions matching TRBD2. Losses at the gene ends were 1 base for V and 6 bases for J; bases not matched to a gene: 5. CDR3 length: 14 residues. The germline gives CDR1 SGHRS, CDR2 YFSETQ. CDR3 region: CASSLRGGVFEQYF. The CDR3 DNA follows: TGCGCCAGCAGCTTGCGCGGGGGGGTTTTCGAGCAGTACTTC.

The chain couples TRBV4-1 to TRBJ2-3; TRBD1 is a possible D gene (5 bases). Germline CDR1 and CDR2: MGHRA and YSYEKL. V lost 1 base and J 2 bases, leaving 16 bases between the germline ends. The CDR3 loop spans 17 amino acids. In DNA, the CDR3 is TGCGCCAGCAGCCAAGGATACAGGACACGGAACACAGATACGCAGTATTTT. This codes for CASSQGYRTRNTDTQYF.

This clonotype occurred once. The genes are TRBV7-8 and TRBJ2-1, with 11 nucleotides matching TRBD2. The trim removed 0 bases at V and 3 bases at J, leaving 10 bases unmatched. Germline CDR1 SGHVS, CDR2 FQNEAQ. The CDR3 is 19 amino acids. The CDR3 nucleotides are TGTGCCAGCAGCTTAGCGTCCCCACTAGCGGGGGTTTACTACAATGAGCAGTTCTTC. Translated: CASSLASPLAGVYYNEQFF.

Only a few counts were recorded for this clonotype. This rearrangement joins TRBV13 to TRBJ2-2; tentative D call: TRBD2 (6 bases). Germline values: CDR1 PRHDT, CDR2 FYEKMQ (reference sequence). With 5 bases removed from V and 0 bases from J, the gap between germline ends came to 31 bases. CDR3 size: 22 residues. The CDR3 bases are TGTGCCAGCAGCCTGGCTTCGCCGAAAACGAGCAGACCGGGGGCGAACACCGGGGAGCTGTTTTTT. It encodes CASSLASPKTSRPGANTGELFF.

Only a few counts were recorded for this clonotype. The chain links TRBV6-4 to TRBJ1-1; 8 bases agree with TRBD1. V shed 6 bases, J shed 4 bases, and the junction held 7 bases outside the gene matches. This CDR3 has 14 amino acids. CDR1 and CDR2 (germline): MRHNA, SNTAGT. CDR3 sequence reads: CASSSTGESTEAFF. CDR3 nucleotide sequence: TGTGCCAGCAGCTCGACAGGGGAGAGCACTGAAGCTTTCTTT.

The chain links TRBV7-6 to TRBJ2-2, with D perhaps matching TRBD1 (6 bases). Germline values: CDR1 SGHVS, CDR2 FNYEAQ. With 6 bases removed from V and 6 bases from J, the gap between germline ends came to 17 bases. This CDR3 has 15 residues. As DNA, the CDR3 is TGTGCCAGCAGACCCAGGGGCTCTCGCCCCGGGGAGCTGTTTTTT. Residues: CASRPRGSRPGELFF.

This clonotype was counted only a few times. J is TRBJ2-1 and V is TRBV11-2, with TRBD2 identical over 11 bases. The ends lost 1 base at V and 5 bases at J; junction bases unmatched: 7. The CDR3 spans 17 residues. Germline assignment: CDR1 SGHAT and CDR2 FQNNGV. CDR3 in DNA: TGTGCCAGCAGCTTAGTTCCACCTAGCGGGGGGAACAATGAGCAGTTCTTC. Encoded protein: CASSLVPPSGGNNEQFF.

This clonotype turned up a few times. CDR3 DNA: TGTGCCAGCTCAGCCAAGTTGGGGCCTAACTATGGCTACACCTTC. Its protein product is CASSAKLGPNYGYTF. The chain uses TRBV18 and TRBJ1-2, with a possible D match to TRBD1 (5 bases). CDR3 length equals 15 residues. V shed 5 bases and J shed 0 bases, with 13 bases lying between them. From germline, CDR1 is KGHSH and CDR2 LQKENI.

This clonotype showed up just once. The chain carries TRBV7-2 and TRBJ2-1; TRBD1 is a possible D gene (6 bases). Germline V lookup: CDR1 SGHTA, CDR2 FQGNSA. Trimming shortened V by 2 bases and J by 4 bases, and 9 bases separated the two germline ends. This CDR3 comprises 14 residues. This chain's CDR3 is CASSLTDRYNEQFF. The CDR3 DNA reads TGTGCCAGCAGCTTAACGGACAGATACAATGAGCAGTTCTTC.

This rearrangement joins TRBV6-1 to TRBJ2-7; 7 bases fit TRBD1. The CDR3 consists of 14 residues. Germline lookup yields CDR1 MNHNS and CDR2 SASEGT. Trimming removed 7 bases from V and 3 bases from J; junction bases left unmatched: 9. For the CDR3, the DNA is TGTGCCAGCACGGGGCGGTCAGGGGGCTACGAGCAGTACTTC. Translated: CASTGRSGGYEQYF.

There are a few counts of this clonotype. V is TRBV4-3 and J is TRBJ2-7; D remains unclear. V was shortened by 0 bases and J by 7 bases, with 10 bases between the two germline ends. Germline assignment: CDR1 LGHNA and CDR2 YSLEER. The CDR3 has 13 residues. Written as DNA, the CDR3 is TGCGCCAGCAGCCAAGATCCCGGTAGGGAGCAGTACTTC. Amino acids: CASSQDPGREQYF.

The V call is TRBV6-1, the J call TRBJ2-1; the D is unclear. Trimming removed 4 bases from V and 4 bases from J, with 8 bases in between. This CDR3 region has 13 residues. Per the germline V gene, CDR1 is MNHNS and CDR2 is SASEGT. CDR3 sequence reads: CASSVLVYNEQFF. In DNA, the CDR3 is TGTGCCAGCAGTGTTCTGGTTTACAATGAGCAGTTCTTC.

V usage is TRBV12-3 or TRBV12-4 and J usage is TRBJ2-1; D gene unclear. CDR3 size: 15 residues. V lost 4 bases and J lost 8, with 18 bases in between. The chain's CDR3 is CASSWVRTGFDEQFF. The CDR3 DNA is TGTGCCAGCAGTTGGGTCCGGACCGGATTCGATGAGCAGTTCTTC.

J is TRBJ2-5 and V is TRBV5-1; D is possibly TRBD1 (6 bases). The CDR3 covers 14 residues. The V end was cut by 5 bases, the J end by 6 bases, with 17 bases between. CDR1 and CDR2 (germline): SGHRS, YFSETQ. The CDR3 here is CASSTYRVEQTQYF. As DNA, the CDR3 is TGCGCCAGCAGTACCTACAGGGTCGAACAGACCCAGTACTTC.

V is TRBV7-9 and J is TRBJ2-5; D gene ambiguous. Trimming stripped 5 bases from V and 3 bases from J, with 10 bases between. The CDR3 runs to 13 residues. Germline V CDR1 and CDR2: SEHNR, FQNEAQ (reference sequence). The CDR3 bases are TGTGCCAGCAGCCCCAGTTTGGAAGAGACCCAGTACTTC. Protein sequence: CASSPSLEETQYF.

The gene calls are TRBV4-2 and TRBJ2-7; tentative D call: TRBD2 (5 bases). Germline loops: CDR1 LGHNA, CDR2 YNFKEQ. Trimming pared 0 bases from V and 5 bases from J, leaving 14 bases between. The CDR3 length is 15 residues. The CDR3, as DNA: TGTGCCAGCAGCCAAGAAGTTTCGGCGGGTCACGAGCAGTACTTC. Translating gives CASSQEVSAGHEQYF.

In its sample, this clonotype was seen a few times. The CDR3, as DNA: TGTGCCAGCAGCCTCCACGTATCTAATGAAAAACTGTTTTTT. Its protein is CASSLHVSNEKLFF. The J gene is TRBJ1-4, the V gene TRBV7-6, with D hard to call. Trimming cost V 5 bases and J 3 bases, with 10 bases left between them. Germline lookup yields CDR1 SGHVS and CDR2 FNYEAQ. This CDR3 is 14 amino acids long.